Listed below are T cell receptor beta chains from one sample, sequenced in a study of a mutant IDH1 vaccine in newly diagnosed glioma. Profiling relied on immunoSEQ multiplex PCR, and the TCRdb table lists in-frame clones only, not all of them. The sample shows almost 25,000 clones, over 80% of them seen only once. Their antigens remain unidentified. The sequencing used PBMCs, collected from a glioma patient whose treatment included an IDH1 peptide vaccine. The receptor source for this set is a man aged 40-49 years with glioma. Some clones in this sample may be carry-over from other donors' samples. The CDR3 runs from the conserved cysteine through the conserved F or W. Each record gives: V gene, D gene, clone size, J gene, CDR3 DNA, CDR3 protein. D genes are given only for firm matches. Clone sizes are given selectively: once, few, many, or a class where the clone is expanded.

TRBV5-6	.	.	TRBJ2-5	TGTGCCAGCAGCTTTGGGACCGCCATCACCAGGGAGACCCAGTACTTC	CASSFGTAITRETQYF
TRBV6-5	.	.	TRBJ1-2	TGTGCCAGCACAAACAGGGCGGGCGGCTACACCTTC	CASTNRAGGYTF
TRBV5-4	.	few	TRBJ1-2	TGTGCCAGCAGTACAACAGGGCTCCCCTATGGCTACACCTTC	CASSTTGLPYGYTF
TRBV2	.	once	TRBJ1-1	TGTGCCAGCAGTGAAGAACAGGGCGGTGAAGCTTTCTTT	CASSEEQGGEAFF
TRBV5-6	TRBD1	.	TRBJ1-1	TGTGCCAGCAGCCGAAACATGGGACAGGGGAACACTGAAGCTTTCTTT	CASSRNMGQGNTEAFF
TRBV5-1	.	.	TRBJ1-1	TGCGCCAGCAGCTTGGGGGCAGGGTCGGGCACTGAAGCTTTCTTT	CASSLGAGSGTEAFF
TRBV7-9	.	.	TRBJ2-7	TGTGCCAGCAGCAAGACAGAAAACTACGAGCAGTACTTC	CASSKTENYEQYF
TRBV5-1	TRBD1	.	TRBJ1-1	TGCGCCAGCAGCCCCGGCTGGGGAAGCCGACAGGGTAAAGAGGGTACTGAAGCTTTCTTT	CASSPGWGSRQGKEGTEAFF
TRBV2	TRBD1	.	TRBJ1-1	TGTGCCAGCAGTCCTCCGGGACAGGGGTCGAACACTGAAGCTTTCTTT	CASSPPGQGSNTEAFF
TRBV9	TRBD2	.	TRBJ2-1	TGTGCCAGCAGCACGCTAGCGGGGGGCCACTACAATGAGCAGTTCTTC	CASSTLAGGHYNEQFF
TRBV14	.	.	TRBJ1-1	TGTGCCAGCAGCCAAGTCGGTGCAGCTGAAGCTTTCTTT	CASSQVGAAEAFF
TRBV4-1	.	.	TRBJ1-2	TGCGCCAGCAGCCAAGATGGTGGGGCGACGTCGGGCTATGGCTACACCTTC	CASSQDGGATSGYGYTF
TRBV6-1	TRBD2	.	TRBJ2-3	TGTGCCAGCAGTGAAGGAGGTAGCGGGGCCACAGATACGCAGTATTTT	CASSEGGSGATDTQYF
TRBV15	.	few	TRBJ2-7	TGTGCCACCAGCAGAGAAGGGCCGAGTAGGTACGAGCAGTACTTC	CATSREGPSRYEQYF
TRBV20-1	.	.	TRBJ1-2	TGCAGTGTAGGGGCTTACTATGGCTACACCTTC	CSVGAYYGYTF
TRBV2	.	.	TRBJ2-7	TGTGCCAGCAGTGATGGGCTAATAGCTTCCTACGAGCAGTACTTC	CASSDGLIASYEQYF
TRBV5-1	.	.	TRBJ1-2	TGCGCCAGCAGCTTGGCTTTCGGCGGAACATATGGCTACACCTTC	CASSLAFGGTYGYTF
TRBV6-5	.	.	TRBJ1-4	TGTGCCGCTGGGTCCCGAGCTAATGAAAAACTGTTTTTT	CAAGSRANEKLFF
TRBV27	TRBD1	.	TRBJ1-5	TGTGCCAGCAGTTTTGACAGGGTGCTGCCCCAGCATTTT	CASSFDRVLPQHF
TRBV11-2	.	.	TRBJ2-7	TGTGCCAGCAGCTTAGGAACCCCCTACGAGCAGTACTTC	CASSLGTPYEQYF
TRBV5-8	.	few	TRBJ2-7	TGTGCCAGCAGCTTGTGGTCGGGTGACGAGCAGTACTTC	CASSLWSGDEQYF
TRBV19	.	.	TRBJ2-1	TGTGCCAGTAGTCTCGGGACACCCTACAATGAGCAGTTCTTC	CASSLGTPYNEQFF
TRBV19	.	.	TRBJ1-5	TGTGCCAGTAGTATACGTTACTCCACCGCGGAGCCCCAGCATTTT	CASSIRYSTAEPQHF
TRBV19	.	.	TRBJ2-3	TGTGCCAGTAATCAGTACCGGACAGATACGCAGTATTTT	CASNQYRTDTQYF
TRBV19	.	.	TRBJ1-5	TGTGCCAGTAGTATCCTGCGAGAGGACATGGGGCCCCAGCATTTT	CASSILREDMGPQHF
TRBV9	.	.	TRBJ2-1	TGTGCCAGCAGCTCGGCGGTCGGGGATGAGCAGTTCTTC	CASSSAVGDEQFF
TRBV4-1	.	.	TRBJ1-1	TGCGCCAGCAGCCCCGCCGGCCGAGGGGCTGAAGCTTTCTTT	CASSPAGRGAEAFF
TRBV6-5	.	.	TRBJ1-2	TGTGCCAGCAGTTACTCCGCGCCCCAGGGGCCTCACACCTTC	CASSYSAPQGPHTF
TRBV4-2	.	once	TRBJ1-4	TGTGCCAGCAGCCAAGCCGGGACAAGGAGGGGCGACGAAAAACTGTTTTTT	CASSQAGTRRGDEKLFF
TRBV7-7	.	.	TRBJ1-3	TGTGCTAGCAGCTCGGGCAGGTCCTCTGGAAACACCATATATTTT	CASSSGRSSGNTIYF
TRBV10-2	.	.	TRBJ1-6	TGCGCCAGCAGTGAGTACCGGGCCTCAAATTCACCCCTCCACTTT	CASSEYRASNSPLHF
TRBV9	TRBD2	.	TRBJ2-3	TGTGCCAGCAGCGCGCGGGGGGCCACAGATACGCAGTATTTT	CASSARGATDTQYF
TRBV6-5	.	.	TRBJ1-4	TGTGCCAGCAGTTACTCGAAGAGAGGGGCCGGTGAAAAACTGTTTTTT	CASSYSKRGAGEKLFF
TRBV30	.	.	TRBJ2-1	TGTGCCTGGAGACCGGGCGGGTCCTACAATGAGCAGTTCTTC	CAWRPGGSYNEQFF
TRBV5-6	TRBD1	.	TRBJ1-3	TGTGCCAGCAGCTTACAGGGGGCACCCTCCTTCTCTGGAAACACCATATATTTT	CASSLQGAPSFSGNTIYF
TRBV5-5	.	once	TRBJ1-5	TGTGCCAGCAGCCCCTTGTATAGCAATCAGCCCCAGCATTTT	CASSPLYSNQPQHF
TRBV7-8	TRBD1	once	TRBJ2-3	TGTGCCAGCAGCTTAGTCCCCGGAGGACAGGGGAAAAACACAGATACGCAGTATTTT	CASSLVPGGQGKNTDTQYF
TRBV15	.	.	TRBJ2-5	TGTGCCACCAGCAGGGGCAGGGTGGGGACCCAGTACTTC	CATSRGRVGTQYF
TRBV5-1	TRBD1	.	TRBJ2-6	TGCGCCAGCAGCTGGACAGGGGGCGGTGGGGCCAACGTCCTGACTTTC	CASSWTGGGGANVLTF
TRBV4-2	TRBD2	few	TRBJ2-3	TGTGCCAGCAGCCAGGGTAGCGGGGGGCAGAGCACAGATACGCAGTATTTT	CASSQGSGGQSTDTQYF
TRBV7-9	TRBD1	.	TRBJ1-3	TGTGCCAGCAGCTTAACAGGGGATCAAGCTGGAAACACCATATATTTT	CASSLTGDQAGNTIYF
TRBV13	.	once	TRBJ1-1	TGTGCCAGCAGCTCCCCCGACCGTAGCTACACTGAAGCTTTCTTT	CASSSPDRSYTEAFF
TRBV11-2	.	.	TRBJ1-2	TGTGCCAGCAGCTTAGTCGTGGGGGCGCAGGGCTACACCTTC	CASSLVVGAQGYTF
TRBV4-2	TRBD1	.	TRBJ1-1	TGTGCCAGCAGCCAAGCCCTGACAGGGGCCAACACTGAAGCTTTCTTT	CASSQALTGANTEAFF